Listed below are T cell receptor beta chains from one sample, sequenced in a study of early T cells in non-severe SARS-CoV-2 infection. MiXCR, applied by TCRdb to the 5' RACE reads, yields one record per CDR3 protein. Of just over 65,000 distinct CDR3 sequences in the sample, about 13% were seen once. The sample was whole blood. The receptors derive from an adult who was a healthcare worker with PCR-confirmed SARS-CoV-2 infection or an uninfected control (not recorded which). Both conserved end residues are part of each CDR3. Fields, in order: V gene, clone size, D gene, J gene, CDR3 DNA, CDR3 protein. A D gene is named only where the DNA matches it firmly. Only part of the rows carry a size: once, few, many, or a class if the clone is expanded.

TRBV5-1	many	TRBD2	TRBJ2-2	TGCGCCAGCGGAGCTAGCGGGAGCTTCAGCACCGGGGAGCTGTTTTTT	CASGASGSFSTGELFF
TRBV12-3/TRBV12-4	few	TRBD1	TRBJ1-2	TGTGCCAGCAGAGCAGGACAGGGGACCCTTTATGGCTACACCTTC	CASRAGQGTLYGYTF
TRBV29-1	many	NA	TRBJ2-3	TGCAGCGTCGGCCTTGGCGATACAGATACGCAGTATTTT	CSVGLGDTDTQYF
TRBV28	few	NA	TRBJ2-7	TGTGCCAGCAGTTTAGGTGACTACGAGCAGTACTTC	CASSLGDYEQYF
TRBV3-1	NA	NA	TRBJ1-2	TGTGCCAGCAGCCAAGATTTGGACTTAAAAGTCGATGGCTACACCTTC	CASSQDLDLKVDGYTF
TRBV4-3	many	TRBD2	TRBJ2-1	TGCGCCAGCAGCCAAGATGTCCTAGCGGGACCTAAGGCCGATGAGCAGTTCTTC	CASSQDVLAGPKADEQFF
TRBV29-1	NA	NA	TRBJ2-7	TGCAGCGCGTCAGAGGGGACCTACGAGCAGTACTTC	CSASEGTYEQYF
TRBV5-8	few	NA	TRBJ1-5	TGTGCCAGCAGCTTGGCGGGGCCCCAGCATTTT	CASSLAGPQHF
TRBV29-1	few	TRBD1	TRBJ2-2	TGCAGCGCCGCAATCACAGGGGGAATCGGGGAGCTGTTTTTT	CSAAITGGIGELFF
TRBV5-1	NA	TRBD2	TRBJ2-1	TGCGCCAGCAGCTCCGAGACTAGCGGGGGAAATTACAATGAGCAGTTCTTC	CASSSETSGGNYNEQFF
TRBV28	many	NA	TRBJ1-5	TGTGCCAGCAGTTCCCCGGCGGGGGACGAGGACAATCAGCCCCAGCATTTT	CASSSPAGDEDNQPQHF
TRBV2	NA	TRBD2	TRBJ2-7	TGTGCCAGCAGTGAAACTAGCGGGAAAAACGAGCAGTACTTC	CASSETSGKNEQYF
TRBV7-8	many	NA	TRBJ1-2	TGTGCCAGCAGCTTAATCGGGGGAGGAAGATCCTACTATGGCTACACCTTC	CASSLIGGGRSYYGYTF
TRBV13	many	NA	TRBJ2-3	TGTGCCAGCAGCTTGAGCAGCCGGGCGGATACGCAGTATTTT	CASSLSSRADTQYF
TRBV3-1	NA	NA	TRBJ2-2	TGTGCCAGCAGCCAAGATTTGCTAGGAAGTGGCGGGGAGCTGTTTTTT	CASSQDLLGSGGELFF